This T cell receptor (beta chain) comes out of a study of T cell repertoires in cytomegalovirus infection. Each CDR3 protein is one row after TCRdb ran MiXCR on the reads. The sample has 900,000 to 950,000 distinct CDR3 sequences; around 30% are singletons. Findings and limits, study-wide: Identification of carriers of CMV plus the relevant HLA was performed using cumulative public TCR beta family frequency.

V was cut by 5 bases and J by 3 bases, with 15 bases left in between. Germline V CDR1 and CDR2: MNHEY, SMNVEV (reference sequence). The length of the CDR3 is 15 residues. This clonotype was observed a few times. What it recognizes is unknown. This rearrangement joins TRBV27 to TRBJ2-3, with a weak D call TRBD1 (5 bases). The TCR sequence derives from a human donor in good health (CMV status not recorded). Some clones in this sample may be carry-over from other donors' samples. The sample in question was cultured CD8+ T cells from PBMCs, obtained from culture after CMV antigen stimulation. Written as DNA, the CDR3 is TGTGCCAGCAGTCGAAGGGGAAGGGTGACAGATACGCAGTATTTT. Protein: CASSRRGRVTDTQYF.